Presented here are 29 T cell receptor beta chains from one specimen sequenced in a study of OX40 agonist ivuxolimab in advanced cancers. The assay was immunoSEQ multiplex PCR, and TCRdb's table has in-frame clones only and misses some. Of fewer than 45,000 clones in the sample, around 80% were seen once. The sequenced sample was CD4+ or CD8+ T cells sorted from blood, obtained in a trial of the OX40 agonist ivuxolimab. The receptor source for this set is an adult with an advanced solid tumor such as melanoma, head and neck, liver or kidney cancer.

The chain carries TRBV6-6 and TRBJ1-4, with TRBD1 as a possible D gene (5 bases). In germline, CDR1 is MNHNY, CDR2 SVGAGI (reference sequence). V lost 5 bases, J lost 4 bases, and 14 bases lay in between. This CDR3 has 15 residues. The chain's CDR3 is CASSPPRGFNEKLFF. Written as DNA, the CDR3 is TGTGCCAGCAGTCCCCCCCGGGGGTTTAATGAAAAACTGTTTTTT.

This chain links TRBV2 with TRBJ2-7; unclear D gene. V was cut by 7 bases and J by 0 bases, with 7 bases left in between. The CDR3 loop spans 12 amino acids. Germline CDR1 reads SNHLY; CDR2 reads FYNNEI. CDR3 protein: CASTESSYEQYF. For the CDR3, the DNA is TGTGCCAGCACAGAGAGCTCCTACGAGCAGTACTTC.

The count of this clone is one. The same CDR3 also results from other DNA sequences found in this sample. The chain carries TRBV28 and TRBJ1-3; 7 bases line up with TRBD1. The CDR3 totals 15 residues. The germline V gene has CDR1 MDHEN and CDR2 SYDVKM. V shed 6 bases and J 0 bases; nucleotides not matched to a gene: 5. CDR3: CASSWGQTSGNTIYF. In nucleotides, the CDR3 is TGTGCCAGCAGCTGGGGACAGACCTCTGGAAACACCATATATTTT.

V usage is TRBV30 and J usage is TRBJ2-1; no reliable D call. Germline loops: CDR1 GTSNPN, CDR2 SVGIG (reference sequence). CDR3 size: 13 residues. The germline V and J ends were trimmed by 2 bases and 6 bases, with 11 bases remaining between them. CDR3 amino acids: CAWSFNYGNEQFF. CDR3 coding DNA: TGTGCCTGGAGTTTCAACTACGGCAATGAGCAGTTCTTC.

The chain uses TRBV6-6 and TRBJ2-5; tentative D call: TRBD2 (5 bases). The V end lost 2 bases, the J end lost 5 bases, and 9 bases lay between the germline ends. CDR3 length: 13 amino acids. The germline V gene has CDR1 MNHNY and CDR2 SVGAGI (reference sequence). The CDR3 here is CASSYRGFETQYF. The CDR3 DNA reads as TGTGCCAGCAGTTACCGGGGATTTGAGACCCAGTACTTC.

This clone was seen only once. This sequence joins TRBV27 and TRBJ1-2, with D possibly TRBD1 on 6 matching bases. Germline V gene sequence: CDR1 MNHEY, CDR2 SMNVEV (reference sequence). V dropped 4 bases and J dropped 7 bases, with 19 bases sitting between them. This CDR3 contains 15 residues. The CDR3 DNA sequence: TGTGCCAGCAGTTCATCTACAGGGAATGAGTTTGGCTACACCTTC. As protein: CASSSSTGNEFGYTF.

This chain joins TRBV5-4 and TRBJ1-2; D is unclear. Germline V gives CDR1 SGHNT, CDR2 YYREEE (reference sequence). The CDR3 runs 14 residues. V was shortened by 7 bases and J by 5 bases, with 18 bases between the two germline ends. The CDR3 protein is CASFAQWQEYGYTF. In DNA, the CDR3 is TGTGCCAGCTTTGCCCAGTGGCAGGAATATGGCTACACCTTC.

The chain carries TRBV10-3 and TRBJ1-1; D not resolved. Germline V CDR1 and CDR2: ENHRY, SYGVKD. V lost 4 bases and J 1 base, leaving 4 bases between the germline ends. CDR3 length: 12 residues. The CDR3 region has the DNA TGTGCCATCAGTGTCGGGAACACTGAAGCTTTCTTT. This gives the protein CAISVGNTEAFF.

The chain employs TRBV19 and TRBJ2-5; 8 positions match TRBD1. V trimming: 6 bases; J trimming: 3 bases; junction bases outside the gene matches: 6. Germline V gives CDR1 LNHDA, CDR2 SQIVND (reference sequence). The CDR3 has 14 residues. CDR3: CASRPTGAKETQYF. Here the CDR3 DNA reads TGTGCCAGTAGACCGACAGGGGCGAAAGAGACCCAGTACTTC.

The chain joins TRBV6-1 to TRBJ2-1; 11 positions agree with TRBD2. Germline lookup yields CDR1 MNHNS and CDR2 SASEGT. J lost 3 bases, V lost 4 bases, and 8 bases had no gene match. The CDR3 contains 17 residues. CDR3 sequence: CASSVRSGTSGYNEQFF. CDR3 in DNA: TGTGCCAGCAGTGTACGATCCGGGACTAGCGGCTACAATGAGCAGTTCTTC.

Turning to this clone: The sample holds other DNA sequences that translate to the same CDR3. The rearrangement uses TRBV2 and TRBJ2-3; the D is unclear. Trimming took 4 bases from V and 0 from J, leaving 2 bases between them. The CDR3 is 12 amino acids. Germline CDR1 and CDR2: SNHLY and FYNNEI. This CDR3 reads CASSVSTDTQYF. The CDR3 nucleotides are TGTGCCAGCAGTGTTAGCACAGATACGCAGTATTTT.

This clone occurred a few times. V and J are TRBV7-2 and TRBJ2-1; the match to TRBD2 covers 9 bases. Germline CDR1 reads SGHTA; CDR2 reads FQGNSA. The CDR3 is made up of 15 amino acids. V shed 5 bases and J 8 bases; nucleotides not matched to a gene: 10. CDR3 sequence (DNA): TGTGCCAGCAGCCAGACCCTAGCGGGAATGGATGAGCAGTTCTTC. This translates into CASSQTLAGMDEQFF.

The chain joins TRBV19 to TRBJ2-1; 8 bases fit TRBD2. After removal of 3 bases from V and 9 bases from J, the junction contained 4 bases not matched to a gene. CDR1 and CDR2 (germline): LNHDA, SQIVND (reference sequence). This CDR3 has 13 amino acids. The CDR3 protein is CASSIPAGVEQFF. The CDR3 DNA follows: TGTGCCAGTAGTATCCCAGCGGGAGTTGAGCAGTTCTTC. Complete variable domain (other parts from reference TRBV19 and TRBJ2-1): DGGITQSPKYLFRKEGQNVTLSCEQNLNHDAMYWYRQDPGQGLRLIYYSQIVNDFQKGDIAEGYSVSREKKESFPLTVTSAQKNPTAFYLCASSIPAGVEQFFGPGTRLTVL.

The chain carries TRBV11-1 and TRBJ2-7; D gene unclear. The CDR3 is 14 amino acids. The ends were cut back, 1 base at V and 3 bases at J, with 10 bases in the middle. CDR1 is SGHAT, CDR2 FQDESV, per germline (reference sequence). In DNA, the CDR3 is TGTGCCAGCAGCTTAGGTGGACGAGGCTACGAGCAGTACTTC. It specifies CASSLGGRGYEQYF.

The V and J genes are TRBV2 and TRBJ1-4, with D hard to call. V lost 4 bases and J lost 10, with 13 bases in between. The CDR3 is 13 amino acids. Germline values: CDR1 SNHLY, CDR2 FYNNEI. CDR3 bases: TGTGCCAGCAGTGGGTCCCAGGTCGGAAAACTGTTTTTT. It translates to CASSGSQVGKLFF.

This rearrangement joins TRBV9 to TRBJ1-5; D is undetermined. CDR1 is SGDLS, CDR2 YYNGEE, per germline. V lost 5 bases to trimming and J lost 3 bases, with 15 bases between them. The CDR3 covers 15 residues. The CDR3 is CASSVSGVNNQPQHF. The CDR3, as DNA: TGTGCCAGCAGTGTTTCCGGGGTGAACAATCAGCCCCAGCATTTT.

The rearrangement uses TRBV7-5 and TRBJ1-1; TRBD1, the D gene given by the table, was not confirmed from the DNA. TRBV7-5 is annotated as a pseudogene. This CDR3 region has 17 residues. As DNA, the CDR3 is TGTGCCAGCAGCTCTCAGTTTGGGTCAGGGGGCGGAACTGAAGCTTTCTTT. Its protein product is CASSSQFGSGGGTEAFF.

This chain connects TRBV19 to TRBJ1-3, with 8 bases that match TRBD1. Trimming removed 5 bases from V and 2 bases from J; junction bases left unmatched: 8. CDR3 length equals 16 residues. Per the germline V gene, CDR1 is LNHDA and CDR2 is SQIVND (reference sequence). The CDR3 DNA follows: TGTGCCAGTAGTCCCGGACAGGGAAACACTGGAAACACCATATATTTT. Protein product: CASSPGQGNTGNTIYF. Using reference TRBV19 and TRBJ1-3 for the parts outside the CDR3, the full variable domain is DGGITQSPKYLFRKEGQNVTLSCEQNLNHDAMYWYRQDPGQGLRLIYYSQIVNDFQKGDIAEGYSVSREKKESFPLTVTSAQKNPTAFYLCASSPGQGNTGNTIYFGEGSWLTVV.

V is TRBV19 and J is TRBJ2-3; D is possibly TRBD1 (6 bases). Trimming took 7 bases from V and 6 from J, leaving 17 bases between them. The CDR3 runs to 14 residues. Germline CDR1 LNHDA, CDR2 SQIVND (reference sequence). The CDR3 DNA reads TGTGCCAGTAAGGACAGTGACAGTCCGGATACGCAGTATTTT. It specifies CASKDSDSPDTQYF.

The chain employs TRBV5-1 and TRBJ1-3; D unresolved. Germline loops: CDR1 SGHRS, CDR2 YFSETQ. There are 14 residues in the CDR3. V gave up 0 bases and J gave up 1 base, with 5 bases separating them. Written as DNA, the CDR3 is TGCGCCAGCAGCTTGGCACAGTCTGGAAACACCATATATTTT. As protein: CASSLAQSGNTIYF.

V gene TRBV6-9 combines with J gene TRBJ2-5; TRBD2 agrees at 11 bases. After removal of 2 bases from V and 7 bases from J, the junction contained 9 bases not matched to a gene. CDR1 and CDR2 (germline): MNHGY, SVAAGI. This CDR3 is built from 16 residues. This CDR3 reads CASSYPKLAGAGTQYF. In DNA, the CDR3 is TGTGCCAGCAGTTATCCAAAACTAGCGGGAGCGGGGACCCAGTACTTC.

The rearrangement links TRBV19 to TRBJ2-1; D is perhaps TRBD2 (5 bases). In germline, CDR1 is LNHDA, CDR2 SQIVND (reference sequence). The CDR3 runs to 17 residues. Trimming stripped 3 bases from V and 3 bases from J, with 18 bases between. The CDR3 region has the DNA TGTGCCAGTAGTATTTTAGGAGGTACGGCGGGCTACAATGAGCAGTTCTTC. Amino acid sequence: CASSILGGTAGYNEQFF.

Written as DNA, the CDR3 is TGTGCCAGCAGTGAAGGGAGGGGGGATGGCTACACCTTC. Amino acids: CASSEGRGDGYTF. The chain uses TRBV2 and TRBJ1-2, with D perhaps TRBD1 (6 bases). V gave up 1 base and J gave up 6 bases, with 9 bases separating them. The CDR3 runs 13 residues. The germline CDR1 and CDR2 sequences are SNHLY and FYNNEI.

The sample holds one count of this clone. The chain employs TRBV7-8 and TRBJ1-5; D gene ambiguous. This CDR3 region has 14 residues. Between the trimmed V and J ends, which lost 2 bases and 0 bases, there was a span of 5 bases. Germline V gene sequence: CDR1 SGHVS, CDR2 FQNEAQ. In DNA form, the CDR3 reads TGTGCCAGCAGCTTACGAAGTAGCAATCAGCCCCAGCATTTT. Translating gives CASSLRSSNQPQHF.

The CDR3 sequence is CASSPGTGGPQPQHF. In DNA form, the CDR3 reads TGTGCCAGCTCTCCCGGGACAGGGGGCCCTCAGCCCCAGCATTTT. The chain joins TRBV18 to TRBJ1-5; 12 bases agree with TRBD1. Per the germline V gene, CDR1 is KGHSH and CDR2 is LQKENI. The CDR3 runs to 15 residues. V was clipped by 6 bases and J by 6 bases; unmatched bases: 6. The full variable domain, with the rest looked up from reference TRBV18 and TRBJ1-5, is NAGVMQNPRHLVRRRGQEARLRCSPMKGHSHVYWYRQLPEEGLKFMVYLQKENIIDESGMPKERFSAEFPKEGPSILRIQQVVRGDSAAYFCASSPGTGGPQPQHFGDGTRLSIL.

There are a few counts of this clone. This rearrangement joins TRBV4-1 to TRBJ2-7; 14 positions match TRBD2. This CDR3 is built from 19 residues. Germline V CDR1 and CDR2: MGHRA, YSYEKL. V dropped 4 bases and J dropped 5; count of bases not matched to a gene: 16. CDR3 loop: CASSLTGTSGSSIMDEQYF. The CDR3 region has the DNA TGCGCCAGCAGCCTCACCGGGACTAGCGGGAGTTCGATAATGGACGAGCAGTACTTC.

V usage is TRBV20-1 and J usage is TRBJ2-7; D remains unclear. Trimming left V 2 bases short and J 7 bases short, with 9 bases between. The CDR3 covers 11 residues. CDR1 DFQATT and CDR2 SNEGSKA come from the germline V gene (reference sequence). The CDR3: CSARRVGEQYF. In DNA form, the CDR3 reads TGCAGTGCTAGAAGAGTCGGTGAGCAGTACTTC.

This clone is a singleton in its sample. The V call is TRBV5-1, the J call TRBJ2-1; no clear D. V lost 0 bases to trimming and J lost 5 bases, with 9 bases between them. Germline values: CDR1 SGHRS, CDR2 YFSETQ. This CDR3 has 14 residues. In DNA, the CDR3 is TGCGCCAGCAGCTTGGCGTTGGGAAACAATGAGCAGTTCTTC. This translates into CASSLALGNNEQFF.

As concerns this clone: The identical CDR3 is also encoded by other nucleotide sequences in the sample. The J gene is TRBJ2-1, the V gene TRBV5-1; 10 bases line up with TRBD1. Germline V gene data show CDR1 as SGHRS and CDR2 as YFSETQ. With V trimmed by 4 bases and J by 2 bases, 3 bases remained unmatched. The CDR3 extends over 15 amino acids. The CDR3 sequence is CASSPGQGTYNEQFF. The CDR3 nucleotides are TGCGCCAGCAGCCCGGGACAGGGGACCTACAATGAGCAGTTCTTC.